This TCR beta chain stems from a study of lymphopenia after photon versus proton radiotherapy. Comment on this clone: Its antigen is unidentified.

Only in-frame clones appear in the TCRdb table, and some are missing; sequencing was by immunoSEQ multiplex PCR. The profile covers 75,000 or so clones, with around 80% appearing a single time and over 1.1% taken by the ten largest. Whole-study results and caveats: Photon-treated patients lost naive T cells and TCR diversity; proton-treated stayed stable. Authors raise, but do not show, better survival with proton therapy. Post-nadir diversity loss with photons came from oligoclonal expansion, particularly CD8+ Temra cells.

The CDR3 runs 13 residues. Germline V lookup: CDR1 SGHNT, CDR2 YYREEE (reference sequence). Trimming shortened V by 4 bases and J by 14 bases, and 19 bases separated the two germline ends. The sample here was peripheral blood, taken from a patient treated with proton-based radiotherapy. This TCR was sampled from a man in his sixties with pancreatic cancer. The chain combines TRBV5-4 with TRBJ2-1, with D perhaps given as TRBD1 or TRBD2 (5 bases each). CDR3 in DNA: TGTGCCAGCAGCGATCCTGGGACCCTAAGGGAGTTCTTC. It is translated as CASSDPGTLREFF.